This TCR beta chain was profiled in a study of blood T cell repertoires in COVID-19. Across the study: The samples span acute and convalescent COVID-19 from the United States, Italy and Spain.

A case of COVID-19 had been met by exposed participants within 2 weeks before study entry. V dropped 1 base and J dropped 4; count of bases not matched to a gene: 20. The CDR3 sequence is 22 residues long. Authors' data handling: Counts of nucleated cells, estimated from reference gene primer amplification, were obtained. Only in-frame clones appear in the TCRdb table, and some are missing; sequencing was by immunoSEQ multiplex PCR. From that table come the V and J calls and clone size; the DNA was used to work out D and trimming. This table has some 270,000 clones, 75% to 90% appearing once. Sequenced input: PBMCs or T cells enriched from blood (not recorded which). The TCR sequence derives from a woman aged 35 to 49 who had been exposed to COVID-19. The chain has TRBV23-1 and TRBJ1-5; 12 nucleotides match TRBD1. TRBV23-1 is annotated as an ORF whose role is uncertain. The CDR3 protein is CASSQFLGTGGFWGIVNQPQHF. The CDR3 region has the DNA TGCGCCAGCAGTCAATTTTTGGGGACAGGGGGCTTCTGGGGTATTGTGAATCAGCCCCAGCATTTT.